This TCR beta chain was found in a study of primary melanoma T cells and metastatic recurrence. Study background: Primary melanomas here were stage T2 to T4, over 1 mm thick.

Note on this clone: Its antigen is still unknown.

CDR1 and CDR2 (germline): MNHGY, SAAAGT. V lost 6 bases and J 2 bases, leaving 8 bases between the germline ends. The CDR3 sequence is 12 residues long. Findings and limits, study-wide: T-cell fraction over 20% seemed protective regardless of ulceration or nodes.

Generated by immunoSEQ multiplex PCR, the TCRdb table keeps only in-frame clones and is missing some. The sample includes some 3,100 clones, about four fifths of them seen just once. This chain uses TRBV6-8 with TRBJ2-7; no definite D call. The material sequenced was melanoma tumor tissue. The TCR sequence derives from a human donor with melanoma. This chain's CDR3 is CASRDPAYEQYF. The CDR3 DNA follows: TGTGCCAGCAGGGACCCCGCCTACGAGCAGTACTTC.